The clone carrying this TCR beta chain was observed a handful of times. What it recognizes is unknown. The data were obtained in a study of T cells after yellow fever vaccination. TCRdb processed the 5' RACE reads anew with MiXCR; each CDR3 protein has one entry. The profile shows about 340,000 distinct CDR3 sequences, 8.5% to 10% of them singletons. V was pared by 1 base and J by 0 bases, with 7 bases between. This CDR3 is 15 amino acids long. General study findings and limits: Clonotypes appearing in both CD4 and CD8 compartments existed, and their share was small. Boosting was followed by the reappearance of most primary-vaccination clones (just under 98% CD4, around 86% CD8).

The sequence was collected from a man between 18 and 35 years old who received the YFV17D yellow fever vaccine. The specimen was PBMCs, collected on the day of the first yellow fever vaccination. V gene TRBV12-3 or TRBV12-4 combines with J gene TRBJ1-5; possible D gene TRBD1, 5 bases. The CDR3 nucleotides are TGTGCCAGCAGTTTAGGGGGGGATAGCAATCAGCCCCAGCATTTT. The encoded protein is CASSLGGDSNQPQHF.